This T cell receptor (beta chain) was captured by sequencing in a study of CD4 T cells in relation to SARS-CoV-2 and coronaviruses. Study background: PBMCs were cultured with antigen for roughly 11 days before TCR beta sequencing.

This clone was seen once. The target antigen is unknown. TCRdb keeps only in-frame clones here, not all; method: immunoSEQ multiplex PCR. The sample shows approximately 18,000 clones, 82% of them seen only once. The unexposed donors gave CD4+ T cells in about 2011-2019, prior to COVID-19. Isolation of CD4+ T cells took place after around eleven days in culture. CDR1 MNHNY and CDR2 SVGAGI come from the germline V gene (reference sequence). Trimming cost V 4 bases and J 2 bases, with 12 bases left between them. The CDR3 length is 15 residues. What was sequenced was CD4+ T cells from PBMCs, cultured in vitro. The chain has TRBV6-6 and TRBJ2-1, with a possible D match to TRBD2 (6 bases). The TCR originated in a human donor in good health. The CDR3 is CASSWPRETYNEQFF. DNA of the CDR3: TGTGCCAGCAGTTGGCCGCGGGAAACCTACAATGAGCAGTTCTTC.